This TCR beta chain was identified during a study of CD4 T cells in relation to SARS-CoV-2 and coronaviruses. Study context: The HLA restriction of the shared crossreactive spike epitopes was mapped.

The data were produced by immunoSEQ multiplex PCR, yet TCRdb's version contains in-frame clones alone and is incomplete. The sample lists about 26,000 clones; roughly 76% were seen once. This clone occurred a few times. Antigen unknown. Overall study findings and caveats: Samples before the pandemic and after infection were not matched within any donor.

V was clipped by 5 bases and J by 1 base; unmatched bases: 1. The CDR3 loop spans 13 amino acids. CDR1 is MNHEY and CDR2 is SMNVEV in the germline V gene (reference sequence). Unexposed donor CD4+ T cells date from about 2011-2018, before the COVID-19 pandemic. Isolation of CD4+ T cells took place after around 11 days in culture. Testing used SARS-CoV-2 S/N and four cold-coronavirus spikes on unexposed-donor CD4+ T cells, cells permitting. Half the medium was replaced with IL-2 medium on days 3 and 7. This receptor was obtained from a human donor in good health. The chain joins TRBV27 to TRBJ2-7; TRBD1 aligns across 8 bases. The specimen was CD4+ T cells from PBMCs, cultured in vitro. The CDR3 bases are TGTGCCAGCAGTCGACAGGGGTCCTACGAGCAGTACTTC. It yields the protein CASSRQGSYEQYF.